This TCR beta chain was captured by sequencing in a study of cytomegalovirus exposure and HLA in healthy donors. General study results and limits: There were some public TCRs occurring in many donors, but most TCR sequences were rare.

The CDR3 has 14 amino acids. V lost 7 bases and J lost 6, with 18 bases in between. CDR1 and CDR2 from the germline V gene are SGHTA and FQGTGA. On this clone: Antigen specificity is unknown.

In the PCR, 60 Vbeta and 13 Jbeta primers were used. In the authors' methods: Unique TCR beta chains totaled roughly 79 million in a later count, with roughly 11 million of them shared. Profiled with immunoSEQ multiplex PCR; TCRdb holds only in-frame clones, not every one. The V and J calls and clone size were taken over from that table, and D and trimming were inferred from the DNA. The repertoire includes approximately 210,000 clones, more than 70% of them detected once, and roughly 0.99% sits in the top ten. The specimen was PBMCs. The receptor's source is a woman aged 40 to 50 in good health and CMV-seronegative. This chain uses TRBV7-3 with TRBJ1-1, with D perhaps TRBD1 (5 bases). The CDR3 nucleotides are TGTGCCAGCACCGCCGGACATCGCGGGGCTGAAGCTTTCTTT. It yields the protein CASTAGHRGAEAFF.